The 17 T cell receptor beta chains given below trace back to one sample, sequenced in a study of shared clonotypes between healthy human individuals. Only in-frame clones appear in the TCRdb table, and some are missing; sequencing was by immunoSEQ multiplex PCR. Of about 2.4 million clones listed, 80% to 95% are singletons. Sequencing was carried out using naive CD4+ T cells from PBMCs. Sample subset: CD45RA+ positively selected. These receptors all come from a man in his late teens or twenties in good health. Some clones in this sample may be carry-over from other donors' samples.

This chain uses TRBV2 with TRBJ2-1; 13 bases fit TRBD2. Germline CDR1 SNHLY, CDR2 FYNNEI. The CDR3 extends over 15 amino acids. Unmatched junction bases numbered 6, after V lost 7 bases and J lost 6 bases. CDR3 residues: CASTLLAGGGNEQFF. The CDR3 DNA reads as TGTGCCAGCACTCTACTAGCGGGAGGGGGCAATGAGCAGTTCTTC.

This sequence joins TRBV6-1 and TRBJ2-5, with D perhaps matching TRBD1 (6 bases). This CDR3 region has 12 residues. The germline V gene has CDR1 MNHNS and CDR2 SASEGT. The V end was cut by 8 bases, the J end by 5 bases, with 12 bases between. The CDR3 DNA is TGTGCCAGCGGGGGACATATGGAGACCCAGTACTTC. Its translation: CASGGHMETQYF.

The rearrangement joins TRBV7-9 to TRBJ2-1; D may be TRBD1 or TRBD2 (6 bases each). This CDR3 has 16 residues. CDR1 is SEHNR, CDR2 FQNEAQ, per germline (reference sequence). Trimming stripped 5 bases from V and 6 bases from J, with 20 bases between. This CDR3 reads CASSQGRPSLGNEQFF. CDR3 DNA: TGTGCCAGCAGCCAGGGGAGGCCTAGCTTGGGCAATGAGCAGTTCTTC.

The chain carries TRBV28 and TRBJ1-2; 10 nucleotides match TRBD1. Germline assignment: CDR1 MDHEN and CDR2 SYDVKM. The CDR3 has 15 residues. Trimming at V came to 6 bases and at J to 3 bases, leaving 7 bases not matched to a gene. The CDR3 DNA reads TGTGCCAGCAGCCCCGGGACAGGGGAGTACTATGGCTACACCTTC. Translating gives CASSPGTGEYYGYTF.

To note about this clone: Within the sample, other DNA sequences also encode this same CDR3. CDR3 sequence: CASSYSYGYTF. Here the CDR3 DNA reads TGTGCCAGCAGTTACTCCTATGGCTACACCTTC. The chain couples TRBV28 to TRBJ1-2, with D unclear. Trimming shortened V by 4 bases and J by 4 bases, and 4 bases separated the two germline ends. This CDR3 has 11 amino acids. The germline V gene encodes CDR1 MDHEN and CDR2 SYDVKM.

CDR3 DNA: TGTGCCAGCAGATCGGATCAGGGGGGTCCCTATGGCTACACCTTC. Translation: CASRSDQGGPYGYTF. This chain joins TRBV25-1 and TRBJ1-2, with 7 bases aligning to TRBD1. Germline lookup yields CDR1 MGHDK and CDR2 SYGVNS. The trim removed 6 bases at V and 4 bases at J, leaving 11 bases unmatched. This CDR3 contains 15 residues.

The chain carries TRBV11-1 and TRBJ1-1, with no clear D. This CDR3 comprises 14 residues. The V end lost 1 base, the J end lost 7 bases, and 13 bases lay between the germline ends. Germline V gene sequence: CDR1 SGHAT, CDR2 FQDESV (reference sequence). DNA of the CDR3: TGTGCCAGCAGCTTAGTGGCAGATAGAAGTGAAGCTTTCTTT. This gives the protein CASSLVADRSEAFF.

The rearrangement links TRBV6-6 to TRBJ2-3; D remains unclear. Germline CDR1 is MNHNY and CDR2 is SVGAGI (reference sequence). The CDR3 sequence is 12 residues long. The ends were cut back, 5 bases at V and 4 bases at J, with 7 bases in the middle. The DNA for the CDR3 is TGTGCCAGCAGTCCCACGTCAGATACGCAGTATTTT. This translates into CASSPTSDTQYF.

Concerning this clone: The germline gene is not matched at one end of the junction; a read error may be the cause. The rearrangement joins TRBV6-1 to TRBJ2-1, with D maybe TRBD1 (6 bases). CDR3 length: 16 residues. Germline loops: CDR1 MNHNS, CDR2 SASEGT. In DNA form, the CDR3 reads TGTGCCAGCAGTCAAGCAGGGGCTAGCTCCTACAATGAGCAGTTCTTC. Amino acid sequence: CASSQAGASSYNEQFF.

The chain carries TRBV5-1 and TRBJ1-6; TRBD1 matches at 11 bases. Germline trimming cut 0 bases from V and 8 bases from J; bases unmatched to any gene: 7. The germline V gene encodes CDR1 SGHRS and CDR2 YFSETQ. CDR3 length: 17 amino acids. The CDR3 nucleotides are TGCGCCAGCAGCTTGGGGACAGGGGGCGATTTTGATTCACCCCTCCACTTT. Amino acids: CASSLGTGGDFDSPLHF. Filled out from reference TRBV5-1 and TRBJ1-6, the complete variable domain reads KAGVTQTPRYLIKTRGQQVTLSCSPISGHRSVSWYQQTPGQGLQFLFEYFSETQRNKGNFPGRFSGRQFSNSRSEMNVSTLELGDSALYLCASSLGTGGDFDSPLHFGNGTRLTVT.

This chain uses TRBV7-3 with TRBJ2-3; D is possibly TRBD2 (6 bases). With 1 base removed from V and 0 bases from J, the gap between germline ends came to 11 bases. CDR1 is SGHTA, CDR2 FQGTGA, per germline. The CDR3 has 16 amino acids. DNA for the CDR3: TGTGCCAGCAGCTTAAGGTGGGGGGACAGCACAGATACGCAGTATTTT. This gives the protein CASSLRWGDSTDTQYF.

The V and J genes are TRBV7-9 and TRBJ1-2; no firm D call. The ends were cut back, 1 base at V and 2 bases at J, with 11 bases in the middle. This CDR3 region has 15 residues. Germline V gives CDR1 SEHNR, CDR2 FQNEAQ (reference sequence). The CDR3 sequence: CASSLVEHRNYGYTF. The CDR3 coding sequence is TGTGCCAGCAGCTTAGTTGAACACCGAAACTATGGCTACACCTTC.

The chain employs TRBV5-1 and TRBJ1-2; 9 bases map to TRBD1. Germline CDR1 and CDR2: SGHRS and YFSETQ. This CDR3 has 15 residues. Losses at the gene ends were 2 bases for V and 6 bases for J; bases not matched to a gene: 8. CDR3: CASSLGTGILDGYTF. The DNA of the CDR3 is TGCGCCAGCAGCTTAGGGACAGGGATTTTGGATGGCTACACCTTC.

V and J are TRBV25-1 and TRBJ2-5, with D perhaps matching TRBD1 or TRBD2 (5 bases each). The CDR3 has 13 residues. Germline loops: CDR1 MGHDK, CDR2 SYGVNS. V was shortened by 7 bases and J by 1 base, with 10 bases between the two germline ends. CDR3 DNA sequence: TGTGCCAGCACCCCGGGACCCCAAGAGACCCAGTACTTC. Translated, it gives CASTPGPQETQYF. The full variable domain, its missing parts supplied by reference TRBV25-1 and TRBJ2-5, is EADIYQTPRYLVIGTGKKITLECSQTMGHDKMYWYQQDPGMELHLIHYSYGVNSTEKGDLSSESTVSRIRTEHFPLTLESARPSHTSQYLCASTPGPQETQYFGPGTRLLVL.

The chain uses TRBV5-4 and TRBJ2-1; D is uncertain. From germline, CDR1 is SGHNT and CDR2 YYREEE (reference sequence). V lost 3 bases and J 14 bases, leaving 15 bases between the germline ends. The CDR3 extends over 12 amino acids. CDR3 loop: CASSSGPTGKFF. In DNA, the CDR3 is TGTGCCAGCAGCTCCGGACCCACTGGGAAGTTCTTC.

This chain links TRBV4-1 with TRBJ2-5; weak D call: TRBD2 (5 bases). The germline gives CDR1 MGHRA, CDR2 YSYEKL. There are 16 residues in the CDR3. Deletions cut 2 bases from V and 4 bases from J, with 17 bases between. The CDR3 loop is CASSQPGLTAGETQYF. As DNA, the CDR3 is TGCGCCAGCAGCCAACCGGGTCTGACCGCGGGAGAGACCCAGTACTTC.

The genes are TRBV7-2 and TRBJ2-5, with TRBD2 matching 8 bases. The end of the DNA fits TRBJ2-7 better, so the J call may be wrong. The CDR3 length is 19 residues. The germline gives CDR1 SGHTA, CDR2 FQGNSA. Here the CDR3 reads CASSSRPRDMVAGPHEQYF. DNA for the CDR3: TGTGCCAGCAGCTCTCGACCCAGGGATATGGTAGCGGGACCCCACGAGCAGTACTTC.